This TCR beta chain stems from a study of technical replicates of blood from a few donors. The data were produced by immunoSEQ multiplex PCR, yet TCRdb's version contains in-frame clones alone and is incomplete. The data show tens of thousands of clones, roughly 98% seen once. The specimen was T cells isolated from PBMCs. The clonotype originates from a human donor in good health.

CDR3 DNA sequence: TGTGCCAGCAGTAACGATCAGGGAGAGACCCAGTACTTC. Translating gives CASSNDQGETQYF. This chain uses TRBV2 with TRBJ2-5, with D possibly matching TRBD1 (5 bases). Germline values: CDR1 SNHLY, CDR2 FYNNEI. V shed 5 bases and J shed 4 bases, with 11 bases lying between them. CDR3 length: 13 residues.